This T cell receptor beta chain was obtained from a study of T cell repertoires in cytomegalovirus infection. This CDR3 region has 16 residues. The ends lost 5 bases at V and 10 bases at J; junction bases unmatched: 12. In its sample, this clonotype was seen many times. In TCRdb, the reads were re-called with MiXCR into one record per CDR3 protein. The sample yields about 400,000 distinct CDR3 sequences, less than 20% seen once. This TCR came from a human donor in good health (CMV status not recorded). Some clones in this sample may be carry-over from other donors' samples. The genes are TRBV12-3 or TRBV12-4 and TRBJ1-6, with 9 bases lining up with TRBD1. Material for sequencing was PBMCs. The CDR3 here is CASSRPPGTGLSPLHF. In nucleotides, the CDR3 is TGTGCCAGCAGTCGACCTCCCGGGACAGGGTTATCACCCCTCCACTTT.